The 22 T cell receptor beta chains reported below all come from one sample, sequenced in a study of blood T cell repertoires in COVID-19. Using immunoSEQ multiplex PCR, the repertoire was profiled, and TCRdb retains in-frame clones only, with some absent. Of roughly 290,000 clones listed, around 85% are singletons. The sequenced sample was peripheral blood. The receptor set was obtained from a human donor with COVID-19, enrolled during active disease. The donor label of this sample is uncertain.

The chain uses TRBV27 and TRBJ1-5, with 8 bases aligning to TRBD1. CDR3 length: 15 residues. Looked up from germline, CDR1 is MNHEY and CDR2 is SMNVEV (reference sequence). V dropped 5 bases and J dropped 2; count of bases not matched to a gene: 5. The CDR3 nucleotides read TGTGCCAGCAGTGACAGGGGTTGGGGCAATCAGCCCCAGCATTTT. Translating gives CASSDRGWGNQPQHF.

The rearrangement links TRBV30 to TRBJ1-5; D ambiguous. The length of the CDR3 is 14 residues. In germline, CDR1 is GTSNPN, CDR2 SVGIG (reference sequence). V lost 0 bases to trimming and J lost 3 bases, with 9 bases between them. Written as DNA, the CDR3 is TGTGCCTGGAGTGTAGGAGGGCCCAATCAGCCCCAGCATTTT. Translated, it gives CAWSVGGPNQPQHF.

The chain has TRBV7-2 and TRBJ1-2, with 8 bases that match TRBD1. The germline V gene has CDR1 SGHTA and CDR2 FQGNSA. The CDR3 length is 16 residues. V trimming: 5 bases; J trimming: 1 base; junction bases outside the gene matches: 9. In nucleotides, the CDR3 is TGTGCCAGCAGCCCCGCCGGGACAGGATTTAACTATGGCTACACCTTC. It specifies CASSPAGTGFNYGYTF.

The chain combines TRBV2 with TRBJ1-2; 10 bases map to TRBD1. Germline-derived CDR1 and CDR2 are SNHLY and FYNNEI. This CDR3 has 16 residues. The J segment lost 4 bases and the V segment lost 6 bases, leaving 11 bases of the junction unmatched. CDR3 bases: TGTGCCAGCAGCCTTTTCCCGGGACAGGGGTCCTATGGCTACACCTTC. This translates into CASSLFPGQGSYGYTF.

The rearrangement links TRBV24-1 to TRBJ2-3; 12 nucleotides line up with TRBD2. Germline CDR1 KGHDR, CDR2 SFDVKD. This CDR3 comprises 16 residues. The V segment lost 2 bases and the J segment 3 bases; nucleotides outside the gene matches: 2. CDR3 residues: CATSDWTSGTTDTQYF. DNA of the CDR3: TGTGCCACCAGTGATTGGACTAGCGGGACGACAGATACGCAGTATTTT.

The rearrangement links TRBV3-1 (or the pseudogene TRBV3-2) to TRBJ2-3, with 7 bases aligning to TRBD2. The V gene's germline CDR1 is LGHDT and CDR2 YNNKEL (reference sequence). The CDR3 consists of 16 residues. V trimming: 3 bases; J trimming: 5 bases; junction bases outside the gene matches: 11. Here the CDR3 reads CASSHRISGQGDTQYF. DNA of the CDR3: TGTGCCAGCAGCCACCGAATTAGCGGGCAAGGAGATACGCAGTATTTT.

This clone came up a few times. The CDR3 nucleotides are TGTGCCAGCAGCCCGGGGGGCCCCAATGAGCAGTTCTTC. Its protein is CASSPGGPNEQFF. The V and J genes are TRBV7-3 and TRBJ2-1; a possible D gene is TRBD2 (7 bases). V dropped 5 bases and J dropped 6 bases, with 11 bases sitting between them. The CDR3 sequence is 13 residues long. Germline V CDR1 and CDR2: SGHTA, FQGTGA.

The chain employs TRBV7-2 and TRBJ2-7; maybe TRBD1 (5 bases). Germline loops: CDR1 SGHTA, CDR2 FQGNSA. The V end lost 0 bases, the J end lost 0 bases, and 12 bases lay between the germline ends. The CDR3 has 16 amino acids. The CDR3 here is CASSLAVGHSSYEQYF. CDR3 nucleotides: TGTGCCAGCAGCTTAGCCGTTGGACATTCCTCCTACGAGCAGTACTTC.

The chain is built from TRBV30 and TRBJ1-4, with D perhaps matching TRBD1 (5 bases). Between the trimmed V and J ends, which lost 0 bases and 12 bases, there was a span of 8 bases. The CDR3 extends over 11 amino acids. Germline CDR1 and CDR2: GTSNPN and SVGIG (reference sequence). CDR3 DNA: TGTGCCTGGAGTGTCGGAGGGGAACTGTTTTTT. Protein product: CAWSVGGELFF.

This chain uses TRBV20-1 with TRBJ1-5; D gene uncertain. Per germline, CDR1 DFQATT and CDR2 SNEGSKA (reference sequence). CDR3 length: 14 amino acids. The V end lost 3 bases, the J end lost 4 bases, and 13 bases lay between the germline ends. Here the CDR3 DNA reads TGCAGTGCTAGTAGACTCCTGGATAATCAGCCCCAGCATTTT. This sequence encodes CSASRLLDNQPQHF.

The rearrangement joins TRBV4-1 to TRBJ1-2; 7 bases agree with TRBD1. The V gene's germline CDR1 is MGHRA and CDR2 YSYEKL. The ends lost 1 base at V and 6 bases at J; junction bases unmatched: 8. This CDR3 comprises 15 residues. The CDR3 is CASSQGRQGRDGYTF. In nucleotides, the CDR3 is TGCGCCAGCAGCCAAGGGCGACAGGGTAGGGATGGCTACACCTTC.

The gene calls are TRBV11-2 and TRBJ2-3, with D perhaps matching TRBD2 (6 bases). Looked up from germline, CDR1 is SGHAT and CDR2 is FQNNGV. The V and J ends lost 5 bases and 2 bases respectively, with 14 bases between them. The CDR3 is 15 amino acids. CDR3 sequence reads: CASSKDGTDTDTQYF. The DNA for the CDR3 is TGTGCCAGCAGCAAAGACGGGACTGACACAGATACGCAGTATTTT.

V gene TRBV19 combines with J gene TRBJ2-2; TRBD1 agrees at 7 bases. CDR3 length: 15 residues. V shed 3 bases and J 6 bases; nucleotides not matched to a gene: 7. The germline V gene has CDR1 LNHDA and CDR2 SQIVND (reference sequence). The DNA of the CDR3 is TGTGCCAGTAGTATTGCGGCAGGGACAGCCGGGGAGCTGTTTTTT. Translated, it gives CASSIAAGTAGELFF. Based on the CDR3 plus reference TRBV19 and TRBJ2-2, the full variable domain is DGGITQSPKYLFRKEGQNVTLSCEQNLNHDAMYWYRQDPGQGLRLIYYSQIVNDFQKGDIAEGYSVSREKKESFPLTVTSAQKNPTAFYLCASSIAAGTAGELFFGEGSRLTVL.

This chain connects TRBV19 to TRBJ1-5, with D unresolved. From germline, CDR1 is LNHDA and CDR2 SQIVND (reference sequence). V dropped 3 bases and J dropped 13 bases, with 13 bases sitting between them. The CDR3 extends over 12 amino acids. In DNA form, the CDR3 reads TGTGCCAGTAGTATCACAGCCCGGGAACAGCATTTT. Its protein product is CASSITAREQHF.

The chain joins TRBV6-5 to TRBJ1-5; no clear D. The CDR3 contains 15 residues. CDR1 is MNHEY, CDR2 SVGAGI, per germline. Trimming removed 7 bases from V and 0 bases from J, with 13 bases in between. This CDR3 reads CASTLNLNSNQPQHF. The CDR3 nucleotides are TGTGCCAGCACCTTAAACTTAAATAGCAATCAGCCCCAGCATTTT.

The rearrangement links TRBV5-1 to TRBJ1-6, with a tentative D call TRBD1 (5 bases). Per germline, CDR1 SGHRS and CDR2 YFSETQ. The CDR3 is 15 residues long. The V and J ends lost 3 bases and 5 bases respectively, with 12 bases between them. CDR3 residues: CASSSQGGDNSPLHF. Here the CDR3 DNA reads TGCGCCAGCAGCTCGCAGGGAGGGGATAATTCACCCCTCCACTTT.

The chain employs TRBV6-6 and TRBJ1-1; D unclear. Trimming removed 2 bases from V and 1 base from J, with 8 bases in between. This CDR3 spans 14 amino acids. Germline V CDR1 and CDR2: MNHNY, SVGAGI (reference sequence). The DNA for the CDR3 is TGTGCCAGCAGTTACGGGCAGACGAACACTGAAGCTTTCTTT. Residues: CASSYGQTNTEAFF.

This sequence joins TRBV7-9 and TRBJ1-4; D call uncertain. Germline values: CDR1 SEHNR, CDR2 FQNEAQ (reference sequence). The CDR3 sequence is 13 residues long. Trimming removed 2 bases at V and 6 bases at J, with 7 bases between. The chain's CDR3 is CASSLWSDEKLFF. The CDR3 coding sequence is TGTGCCAGCAGCTTATGGTCAGATGAAAAACTGTTTTTT.

The J gene is TRBJ2-1, the V gene TRBV2; the D is unclear. Germline CDR1 and CDR2: SNHLY and FYNNEI. This CDR3 has 13 amino acids. V shed 4 bases and J shed 5 bases, with 9 bases lying between them. The CDR3 sequence is CASSVYIDNEQFF. In nucleotides, the CDR3 is TGTGCCAGCAGTGTATATATAGACAATGAGCAGTTCTTC.

The chain is built from TRBV18 and TRBJ2-7; D perhaps matches TRBD2 (6 bases). The CDR3 totals 15 residues. Looked up from germline, CDR1 is KGHSH and CDR2 is LQKENI. V was shortened by 3 bases and J by 2 bases, with 14 bases between the two germline ends. CDR3 coding DNA: TGTGCCAGCTCACCCGGCCGGGGGTTCGCCTACGAGCAGTACTTC. Protein sequence: CASSPGRGFAYEQYF.

A few counts support this clone. V and J are TRBV3-1 (or the pseudogene TRBV3-2) and TRBJ1-5, with D hard to call. Germline V gene data show CDR1 as LGHDT and CDR2 as YNNKEL (reference sequence). This CDR3 is 12 amino acids long. Trimming took off 5 bases at V and 6 bases at J, with 8 bases between the two ends. The CDR3 sequence is CASSGRGQPQHF. The CDR3 DNA is TGTGCCAGCAGCGGGCGGGGTCAGCCCCAGCATTTT.

This chain joins TRBV9 and TRBJ2-5; no clear D gene. Germline CDR1 and CDR2: SGDLS and YYNGEE. Trimming left V 0 bases short and J 0 bases short, with 12 bases between. The CDR3 extends over 16 amino acids. The CDR3 protein is CASSVGAGPYQETQYF. CDR3 in DNA: TGTGCCAGCAGCGTAGGGGCAGGCCCGTACCAAGAGACCCAGTACTTC.